Listed below are T cell receptor beta chains from one sample, sequenced in a study of T cells in Graves' hyperthyroidism and ophthalmopathy. TCRdb passed the multiplex PCR reads through MiXCR, listing each CDR3 protein once. The top ten clones hold approximately 30% of a sample with 93,000 or so distinct CDR3 sequences, 40% to 50% of them seen once. Input material: blood. Receptors originate from a man aged 40-50 years with Graves' hyperthyroidism. Each CDR3 is given with its conserved first and last residue. The D gene is left open where the match is weak. Clone sizes are given selectively: once, few, many, or a class where the clone is expanded.

NA	15	TRBD1	TRBJ2-2	TRBV6-5	CASSGQGLGTGELFF	TGTGCCAGCAGTGGACAGGGTTTGGGCACCGGGGAGCTGTTTTTT
few	16	NA	TRBJ2-2	TRBV6-6	CASSYSDRVMDGELFF	TGTGCCAGCAGTTACTCAGACCGGGTAATGGACGGGGAGCTGTTTTTT
many	15	NA	TRBJ2-7	TRBV15	CATSREVGRSYEQYF	TGTGCCACCAGCAGAGAGGTCGGCCGCTCCTACGAGCAGTACTTC
NA	14	NA	TRBJ1-3	TRBV7-2	CASSQGLYGYTIYF	TGTGCCAGCAGCCAGGGGCTGTATGGCTACACCATATATTTT
few	13	TRBD1	TRBJ1-1	TRBV27	CASRDRGRTEAFF	TGTGCCAGCAGGGACAGGGGGCGTACTGAAGCTTTCTTT
many	14	NA	TRBJ1-3	TRBV5-1	CASSGGTYGNTIYF	TGCGCCAGCAGCGGGGGGACTTACGGAAACACCATATATTTT
NA	12	TRBD2	TRBJ2-7	TRBV20-1	CSARGGGNEQYF	TGCAGTGCTAGGGGGGGAGGGAACGAGCAGTACTTC
NA	17	TRBD1	TRBJ2-1	TRBV20-1	CSARDQGDYSSYNEQFF	TGCAGTGCTAGAGATCAGGGGGATTACAGCTCCTACAATGAGCAGTTCTTC
many	15	NA	TRBJ2-1	TRBV5-1	CASSLVRGYYNEQFF	TGCGCCAGCAGCTTGGTACGGGGATACTACAATGAGCAGTTCTTC
NA	16	TRBD2	TRBJ2-7	TRBV20-1	CSARGVSGSPPYEQYF	TGCAGTGCTAGGGGGGTTAGCGGGAGCCCTCCCTACGAGCAGTACTTC
many	16	NA	TRBJ1-4	TRBV2	CASSEAGRQGEEKLFF	TGTGCCAGCAGTGAAGCGGGTCGGCAGGGCGAAGAAAAACTGTTTTTT
NA	18	NA	TRBJ1-5	TRBV20-1	CSARAPGLDFYSNQPQHF	TGCAGTGCTAGAGCACCGGGACTGGATTTTTATAGCAATCAGCCCCAGCATTTT
many	13	NA	TRBJ2-1	TRBV9	CASSVGQHNEQFF	TGTGCCAGCAGCGTAGGTCAGCACAATGAGCAGTTCTTC
NA	14	TRBD1	TRBJ2-1	TRBV15	CATSSRGTYNEQFF	TGTGCCACCAGCAGCAGGGGGACCTACAATGAGCAGTTCTTC
many	14	NA	TRBJ2-2	TRBV20-1	CSASNRANTGELFF	TGCAGTGCTAGTAACAGGGCGAACACCGGGGAGCTGTTTTTT
many	15	TRBD2	TRBJ2-1	TRBV20-1	CSARDPSGGGNEQFF	TGCAGTGCTAGAGACCCCAGCGGGGGGGGCAATGAGCAGTTCTTC
NA	10	NA	TRBJ2-5	TRBV2	CASRQRGQYF	TGTGCCAGCAGGCAGAGAGGTCAGTACTTC
NA	15	TRBD2	TRBJ2-7	TRBV24-1	CATSARAGGTYEQYF	TGTGCCACCAGTGCCCGAGCGGGGGGAACCTACGAGCAGTACTTC
many	12	NA	TRBJ1-2	TRBV20-1	CSAPNPNYGYTF	TGCAGTGCTCCAAATCCGAACTATGGCTACACCTTC
NA	15	TRBD2	TRBJ2-1	TRBV7-9	CASSQAGGPSNEQFF	TGTGCCAGCAGCCAAGCGGGGGGACCGAGCAATGAGCAGTTCTTC
many	12	TRBD2	TRBJ2-7	TRBV28	CASCGGAQVRYF	TGTGCCAGTTGCGGGGGAGCCCAAGTACGGTACTTC
many	18	TRBD1	TRBJ2-6	TRBV7-9	CASSPRTGILTGANVLTF	TGTGCCAGCAGCCCCCGGACAGGGATCCTTACTGGGGCCAACGTCCTGACTTTC
NA	17	TRBD2	TRBJ2-7	TRBV28	CASRDGSGLADLREQYF	TGTGCCAGCAGGGACGGCTCGGGACTAGCGGACTTACGCGAGCAGTACTTC
NA	9	NA	TRBJ2-7	TRBV25-1	CAGTYEQYF	TGTGCCGGGACCTACGAGCAGTACTTC
NA	12	NA	TRBJ2-7	TRBV4-2	CASSRSGDEQYF	TGTGCCAGCAGCCGATCGGGGGACGAGCAGTACTTC
many	19	TRBD1	TRBJ2-6	TRBV9	CASSVVVDRGRRGANVLTF	TGTGCCAGCAGCGTAGTGGTGGACAGGGGGCGAAGGGGGGCCAACGTCCTGACTTTC
NA	13	TRBD2	TRBJ2-1	TRBV29-1	CSVEVAGGNEQFF	TGCAGCGTTGAAGTAGCGGGGGGGAATGAGCAGTTCTTC
NA	13	NA	TRBJ2-3	TRBV24-1	CAVRPSSTDTQYF	TGTGCCGTGAGGCCGTCCAGCACAGATACGCAGTATTTT
NA	15	NA	TRBJ2-7	TRBV5-6	CASSSGQTSAYEQYF	TGTGCCAGCAGCTCGGGACAGACTAGCGCCTACGAGCAGTACTTC
many	14	TRBD1	TRBJ2-1	TRBV9	CASSVGNARGEQFF	TGTGCCAGCAGCGTCGGAAACGCCAGGGGGGAGCAGTTCTTC
NA	14	NA	TRBJ2-3	TRBV2	CASSLQQGTDTQYF	TGTGCCAGCAGTCTCCAACAGGGCACAGATACGCAGTATTTT
many	13	NA	TRBJ2-5	TRBV12-3/TRBV12-4	CASSLRGPETQYF	TGTGCCAGCAGTTTACGGGGCCCAGAGACCCAGTACTTC
NA	13	NA	TRBJ1-5	TRBV20-1	CSARDKFNQPQHF	TGCAGTGCTAGAGACAAGTTCAATCAGCCCCAGCATTTT
many	13	NA	TRBJ2-1	TRBV12-3/TRBV12-4	CASSWGSYNEQFF	TGTGCCAGCAGTTGGGGAAGCTACAATGAGCAGTTCTTC
many	14	TRBD1	TRBJ1-1	TRBV6-5	CASTSGTGAFEAFF	TGTGCCAGCACCTCCGGGACAGGGGCCTTTGAAGCTTTCTTT
many	13	NA	TRBJ2-5	TRBV7-2	CASSSGVIGTQYF	TGTGCCAGCAGCTCCGGGGTAATTGGGACCCAGTACTTC
many	14	NA	TRBJ2-7	TRBV3-1	CASSQGQVPYEQYF	TGTGCCAGCAGCCAAGGACAGGTTCCCTACGAGCAGTACTTC
many	14	NA	TRBJ2-7	TRBV4-1	CASSQYKSLGEQYF	TGCGCCAGCAGCCAATATAAGAGTCTCGGCGAGCAGTACTTC
NA	15	TRBD1	TRBJ1-1	TRBV9	CASSLPGQGGTEAFF	TGTGCCAGCAGCTTGCCGGGACAGGGTGGGACTGAAGCTTTCTTT
many	13	NA	TRBJ2-5	TRBV7-9	CASSSGEVWTQYF	TGTGCCAGCAGCTCCGGAGAGGTTTGGACCCAGTACTTC
many	12	NA	TRBJ2-5	TRBV20-1	CSASETQETQYF	TGCAGTGCTAGCGAGACTCAAGAGACCCAGTACTTC
many	15	TRBD2	TRBJ2-1	TRBV19	CASSEGLAPYNEQFF	TGTGCCAGTAGTGAGGGACTAGCTCCCTACAATGAGCAGTTCTTC
many	13	NA	TRBJ1-2	TRBV9	CASSEEENYGYTF	TGTGCCAGCAGCGAGGAGGAAAACTATGGCTACACCTTC
many	14	NA	TRBJ1-1	TRBV5-6	CASSLFQKNTEAFF	TGTGCCAGCAGCTTGTTCCAGAAGAACACTGAAGCTTTCTTT
few	16	NA	TRBJ2-3	TRBV6-2/TRBV6-3	CASSYSQVSLSDTQYF	TGTGCCAGCAGTTACTCACAAGTCAGCCTCTCAGATACGCAGTATTTT